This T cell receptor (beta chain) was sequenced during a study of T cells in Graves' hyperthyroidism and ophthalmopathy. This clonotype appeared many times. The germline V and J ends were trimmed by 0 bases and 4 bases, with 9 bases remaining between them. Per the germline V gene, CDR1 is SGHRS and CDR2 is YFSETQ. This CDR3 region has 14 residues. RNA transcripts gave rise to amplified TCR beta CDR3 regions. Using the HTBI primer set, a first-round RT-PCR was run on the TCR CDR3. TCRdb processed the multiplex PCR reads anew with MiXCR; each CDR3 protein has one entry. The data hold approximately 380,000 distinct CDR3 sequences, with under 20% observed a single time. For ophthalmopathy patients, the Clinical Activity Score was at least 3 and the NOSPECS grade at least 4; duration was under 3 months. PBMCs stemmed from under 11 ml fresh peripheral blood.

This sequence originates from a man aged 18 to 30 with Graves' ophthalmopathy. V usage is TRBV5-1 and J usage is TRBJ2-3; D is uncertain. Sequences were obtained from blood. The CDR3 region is CASSLEGIADTQYF. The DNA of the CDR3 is TGCGCCAGCAGCTTGGAGGGAATTGCAGATACGCAGTATTTT. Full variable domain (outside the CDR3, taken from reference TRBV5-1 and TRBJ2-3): KAGVTQTPRYLIKTRGQQVTLSCSPISGHRSVSWYQQTPGQGLQFLFEYFSETQRNKGNFPGRFSGRQFSNSRSEMNVSTLELGDSALYLCASSLEGIADTQYFGPGTRLTVL.